This paragraph covers one TCR beta chain sequence. The antigen remains unidentified. V was pared by 2 bases and J by 8 bases, with 15 bases between. Germline V gives CDR1 SQVTM, CDR2 ANQGSEA. The CDR3 totals 13 residues. These data are taken from a study of response to subunit inactivated influenza vaccine. Points from the study as a whole: Authors suggested each seasonal flu vaccination may recruit only limited numbers of new T cells.

TCRdb re-called the RT-PCR reads with MiXCR, one entry per CDR3 protein. The table includes more than 150,000 distinct CDR3 sequences, about a tenth detected once. The sequences come from non-naive T cells sorted from PBMCs, collected on the day of vaccination. This chain links TRBV29-1 with TRBJ1-2, with D possibly matching TRBD1 (6 bases). This TCR came from a man in his forties or fifties who received an inactivated influenza vaccine. Written as DNA, the CDR3 is TGCAGCGTTGAAAACAAAATTGACAGGGGCTACACCTTC. It is translated as CSVENKIDRGYTF.